This T cell receptor (beta chain) emerged from a study of immune characteristics of hereditary and idiopathic chronic pancreatitis. Study-wide context: The study profiled local pancreatic immune cells and TCRbeta repertoires in hereditary and idiopathic chronic pancreatitis compared with control organ donor pancreases. In total, 4 or 5 control pancreases, roughly seven hereditary chronic pancreatitis pancreases and 6 idiopathic chronic pancreatitis pancreases underwent TCRbeta sequencing. The gDNA-based approach was selected because the approach required minimal in vitro experimental manipulation of T cells infiltrating the pancreas.

In the case of this clone: The clone's antigen remains unknown. One base away there is no much larger clone; base qualities are not given.

The CDR3 numbers 15 residues from cysteine through phenylalanine. This entry keeps only the CDR3 DNA: 45 bases, framed from base 1. The germline V gene provides CDR1 SGHRS and CDR2 YFSETQ. V drops 1 base and J drops 2 bases, leaving 11 bases in between. Patients undergoing total pancreatectomy with islet autotransplantation (TPIAT) were the source of the chronic pancreatitis pancreas tissue. None of the chronic pancreatitis patients included in the study had a known history of diabetes. For TCRbeta sequencing, genomic DNA was extracted directly from bulk pancreas tissue without sorting T cells. At two US centers, pancreas tissues from patients and organ donors were collected on a consecutive basis. Paper-wide results and their limitations: Because patient tissue could only be obtained at the time of TPIAT, differences in disease duration may have influenced the immune findings. Among 10 to 15 chronic pancreatitis patients, higher numbers of productive TCR rearrangements went along with higher disease severity scores, showing a positive correlation. Hereditary and idiopathic chronic pancreatitis differed in Vbeta-Jbeta gene family usage, including TRBV10, TRBV19, TRBV23 and TRBV5. Significantly increased TCRbeta repertoire diversity and reduced clonality were observed in both chronic pancreatitis groups relative to controls. Chronic pancreatitis caused by alcohol use was not included in the study.

Library generation was performed with the immunoSEQ multiplex PCR assay. The TCRbeta CDR3 region and adjacent sequences were amplified and sequenced from pancreatic genomic DNA. The authors processed their data as follows. Repertoire diversity was assessed as a mean normalized Shannon-Wiener index, together with productive clonality and counts of productive rearrangements. The nonparametric Mann-Whitney U test was used to compare repertoire metrics between controls and chronic pancreatitis. CDR3beta sequences with identical amino acid composition and length across subjects were defined as shared clonotypes. Drawn from immuneACCESS, this table holds only the in-frame rearrangements with V and J called that TCRdb kept. Clones are partly lost; checked studies trace under half to an unresolved V gene and leave the rest unexplained. V, J and clone size were drawn from that table, and D and trimming were deduced from the DNA. The sample records roughly 13,000 clones, more than 60% of which are singletons. 14% of the sample goes to the ten largest clones.

The sample comprised pancreas tissue with hereditary chronic pancreatitis. The clonotype originates from a human donor with chronic pancreatitis. The chain is assembled from TRBV5-1 and TRBJ2-3; TRBD2 might be the D gene, on 6 matching bases. The CDR3 reads as follows: CASSLLPSDTDTQYF. Here is the DNA: TGCGCCAGCAGCTTGCTTCCTAGCGACACAGATACGCAGTATTTT.